This paragraph covers one T cell receptor (beta chain) sequence. It was the roughly 110-subject validation cohort, separate from the roughly 700-subject first cohort, to which the donors belonged. Germline CDR1 is MNHEY and CDR2 is SVGAGI. V lost 2 bases, J lost 6 bases, and 16 bases lay in between. The CDR3 totals 15 residues. This record belongs to a study of cytomegalovirus exposure and HLA in healthy donors. Background on the study: A later analysis reported the same platform for the roughly 120 validation repertoires and the roughly 670 first-cohort repertoires.

Sequenced by immunoSEQ multiplex PCR; TCRdb stores in-frame clones only, minus some. The sample lists approximately 300,000 clones; roughly 90% were seen once. The chain has TRBV6-5 and TRBJ1-1, with D hard to call. This TCR was sampled from a woman in her 30s in good health and CMV-seropositive. Sequencing was performed on PBMCs. CDR3 protein: CASSYGQSSIAEAFF. The CDR3 DNA reads as TGTGCCAGCAGTTACGGGCAGTCGAGCATTGCTGAAGCTTTCTTT.